This T cell receptor (beta chain) emerged from a study of CD8+CD57+ T cells in acquired aplastic anemia. Whole-study context: Yields of DNA that came from sorted CD4+ and CD8+ cells averaged about 3.4 ug.

Genomic DNA, the template, was used for profiling of the TCR beta VDJ and CDR3. Each CDR3 protein is one row after TCRdb ran MiXCR on the reads. The data hold about 81,000 distinct CDR3 sequences, with more than 40% observed a single time. The study, taken as a whole, reports: Between the patient and control groups, CD8+ Simpson's diversity did not differ significantly.

The germline CDR1 and CDR2 sequences are SNHLY and FYNNEI. The trim removed 4 bases at V and 7 bases at J, leaving 7 bases unmatched. CDR3 length: 13 residues. The table lists this clonotype with many counts. Its antigen is not known. Sequencing was carried out using sorted CD4+, CD8+, or CD8+CD57+ T cells (not recorded which) from PBMCs. The receptor was isolated from a human donor in good health, serving as a control. The chain links TRBV2 to TRBJ2-7, with 7 bases lining up with TRBD1. The CDR3 coding sequence is TGTGCCAGCAGTGCCTGGGACAGTTATGAGCAGTACTTC. Translation: CASSAWDSYEQYF.